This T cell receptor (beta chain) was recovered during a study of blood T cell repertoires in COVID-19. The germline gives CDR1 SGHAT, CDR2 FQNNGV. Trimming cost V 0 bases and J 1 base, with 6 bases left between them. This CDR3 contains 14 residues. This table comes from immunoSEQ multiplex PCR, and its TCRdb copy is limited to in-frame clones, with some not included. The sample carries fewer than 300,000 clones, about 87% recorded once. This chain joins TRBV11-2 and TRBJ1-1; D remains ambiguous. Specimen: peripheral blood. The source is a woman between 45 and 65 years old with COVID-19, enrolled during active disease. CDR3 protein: CASSLEAENTEAFF. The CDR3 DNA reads TGTGCCAGCAGCTTAGAAGCGGAGAACACTGAAGCTTTCTTT. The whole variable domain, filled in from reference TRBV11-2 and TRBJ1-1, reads EAGVAQSPRYKIIEKRQSVAFWCNPISGHATLYWYQQILGQGPKLLIQFQNNGVVDDSQLPKDRFSAERLKGVDSTLKIQPAKLEDSAVYLCASSLEAENTEAFFGQGTRLTVV.